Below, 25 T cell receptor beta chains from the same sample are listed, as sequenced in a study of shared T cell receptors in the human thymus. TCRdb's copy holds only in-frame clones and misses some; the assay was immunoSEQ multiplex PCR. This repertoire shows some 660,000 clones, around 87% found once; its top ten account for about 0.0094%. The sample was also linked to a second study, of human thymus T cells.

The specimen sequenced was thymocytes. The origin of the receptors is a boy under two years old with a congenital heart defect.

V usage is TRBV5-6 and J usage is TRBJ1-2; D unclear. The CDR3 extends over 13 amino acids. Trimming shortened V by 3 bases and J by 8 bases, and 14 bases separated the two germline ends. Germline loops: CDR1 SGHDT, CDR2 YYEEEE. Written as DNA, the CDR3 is TGTGCCAGCAGCTGGTGGAGGGTGGAAGGCTACACCTTC. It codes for CASSWWRVEGYTF.

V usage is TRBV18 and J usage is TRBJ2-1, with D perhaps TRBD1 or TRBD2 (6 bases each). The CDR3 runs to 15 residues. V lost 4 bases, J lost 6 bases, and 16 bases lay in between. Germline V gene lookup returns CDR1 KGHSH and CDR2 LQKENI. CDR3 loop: CASSRPGAEFNEQFF. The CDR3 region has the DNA TGTGCCAGCTCACGACCGGGGGCCGAATTCAATGAGCAGTTCTTC.

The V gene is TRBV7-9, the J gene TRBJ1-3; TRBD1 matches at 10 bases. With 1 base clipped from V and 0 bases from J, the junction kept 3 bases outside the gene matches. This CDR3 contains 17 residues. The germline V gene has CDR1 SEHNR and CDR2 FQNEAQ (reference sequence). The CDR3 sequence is CASSLGGQGSSGNTIYF. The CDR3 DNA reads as TGTGCCAGCAGCTTAGGGGGACAGGGGTCCTCTGGAAACACCATATATTTT.

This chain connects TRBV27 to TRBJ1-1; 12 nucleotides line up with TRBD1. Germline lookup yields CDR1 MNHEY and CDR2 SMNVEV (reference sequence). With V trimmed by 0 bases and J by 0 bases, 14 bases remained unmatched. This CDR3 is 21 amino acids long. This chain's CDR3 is CASSLSGTGGSLGDLNTEAFF. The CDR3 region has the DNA TGTGCCAGCAGTTTATCCGGGACAGGGGGCTCACTGGGGGATCTGAACACTGAAGCTTTCTTT.

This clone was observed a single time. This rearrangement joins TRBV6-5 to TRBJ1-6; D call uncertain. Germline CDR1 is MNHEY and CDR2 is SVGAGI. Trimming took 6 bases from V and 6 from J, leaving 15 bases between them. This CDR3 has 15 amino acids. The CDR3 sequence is CASSPSPKSNSPLHF. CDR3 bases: TGTGCCAGCAGCCCCAGTCCGAAAAGTAATTCACCCCTCCACTTT.

CDR3 sequence (DNA): TGTGCCAGCAACAACCGGGACAATGAGCAGTTCTTC. Protein: CASNNRDNEQFF. The chain employs TRBV11-2 and TRBJ2-1; no firm D call. Between the trimmed V and J ends, which lost 7 bases and 5 bases, there was a span of 9 bases. From germline, CDR1 is SGHAT and CDR2 FQNNGV. There are 12 residues in the CDR3.

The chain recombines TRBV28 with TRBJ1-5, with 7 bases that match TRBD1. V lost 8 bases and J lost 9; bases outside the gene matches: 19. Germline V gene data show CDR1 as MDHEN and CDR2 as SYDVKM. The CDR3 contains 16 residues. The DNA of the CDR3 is TGTGCCAGCCGTGGTCCAGACAGGGTAAAGTTCCGGCCCCAGCATTTT. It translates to CASRGPDRVKFRPQHF.

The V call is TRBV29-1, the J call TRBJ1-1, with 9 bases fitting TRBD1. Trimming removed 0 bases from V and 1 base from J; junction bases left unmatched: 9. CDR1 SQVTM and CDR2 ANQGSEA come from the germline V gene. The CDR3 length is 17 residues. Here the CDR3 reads CSVEDLLGQGWNTEAFF. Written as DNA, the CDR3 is TGCAGCGTTGAAGATCTTCTCGGACAGGGGTGGAACACTGAAGCTTTCTTT.

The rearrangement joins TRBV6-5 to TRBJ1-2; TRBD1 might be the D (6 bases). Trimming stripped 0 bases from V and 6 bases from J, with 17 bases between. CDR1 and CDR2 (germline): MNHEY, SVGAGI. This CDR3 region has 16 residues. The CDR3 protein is CASSYSGGRGRDGYTF. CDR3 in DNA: TGTGCCAGCAGTTACTCCGGAGGCAGGGGACGGGATGGCTACACCTTC.

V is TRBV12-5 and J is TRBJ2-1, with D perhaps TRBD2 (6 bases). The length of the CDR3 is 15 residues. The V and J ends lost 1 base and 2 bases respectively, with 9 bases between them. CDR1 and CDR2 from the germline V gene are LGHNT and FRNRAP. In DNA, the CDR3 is TGTGCTAGTGGTTTGGGGAGGGCAGCCTACAATGAGCAGTTCTTC. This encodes CASGLGRAAYNEQFF.

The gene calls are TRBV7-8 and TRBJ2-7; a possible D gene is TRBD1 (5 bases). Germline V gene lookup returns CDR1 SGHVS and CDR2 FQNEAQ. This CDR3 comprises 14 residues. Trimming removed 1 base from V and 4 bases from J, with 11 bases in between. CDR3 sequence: CASSLGASGYEQYF. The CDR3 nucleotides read TGTGCCAGCAGCTTAGGGGCTTCAGGGTACGAGCAGTACTTC.

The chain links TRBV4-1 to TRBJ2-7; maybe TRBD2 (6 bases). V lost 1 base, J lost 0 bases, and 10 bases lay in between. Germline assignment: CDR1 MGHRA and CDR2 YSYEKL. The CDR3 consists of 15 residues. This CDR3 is CASSQGRTTSYEQYF. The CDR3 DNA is TGCGCCAGCAGCCAAGGTCGGACTACCTCCTACGAGCAGTACTTC.

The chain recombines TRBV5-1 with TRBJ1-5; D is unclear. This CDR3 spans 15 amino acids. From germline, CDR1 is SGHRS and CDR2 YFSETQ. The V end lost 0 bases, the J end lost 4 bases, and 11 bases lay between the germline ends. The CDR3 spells CASSLEPTQNQPQHF. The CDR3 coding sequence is TGCGCCAGCAGCTTGGAACCCACCCAGAATCAGCCCCAGCATTTT.

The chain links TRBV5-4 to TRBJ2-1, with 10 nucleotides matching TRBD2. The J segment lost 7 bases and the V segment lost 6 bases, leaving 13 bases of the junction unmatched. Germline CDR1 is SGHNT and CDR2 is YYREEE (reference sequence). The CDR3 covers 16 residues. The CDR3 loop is CASNRFPSGRANEQFF. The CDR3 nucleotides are TGTGCCAGCAACCGGTTCCCCAGCGGGAGGGCAAATGAGCAGTTCTTC.

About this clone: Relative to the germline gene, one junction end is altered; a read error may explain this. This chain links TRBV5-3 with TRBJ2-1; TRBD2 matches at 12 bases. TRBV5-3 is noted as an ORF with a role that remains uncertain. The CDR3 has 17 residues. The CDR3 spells CARSPSASGGAYHEQFF. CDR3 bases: TGTGCCAGAAGCCCATCGGCTAGCGGGGGGGCCTACCATGAGCAGTTCTTC.

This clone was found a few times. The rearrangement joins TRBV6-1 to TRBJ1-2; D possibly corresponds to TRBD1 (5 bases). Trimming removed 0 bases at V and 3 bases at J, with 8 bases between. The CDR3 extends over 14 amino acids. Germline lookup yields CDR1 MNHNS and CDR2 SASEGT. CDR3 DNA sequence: TGTGCCAGCAGTGAAGCGGGGGAGGACTATGGCTACACCTTC. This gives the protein CASSEAGEDYGYTF.

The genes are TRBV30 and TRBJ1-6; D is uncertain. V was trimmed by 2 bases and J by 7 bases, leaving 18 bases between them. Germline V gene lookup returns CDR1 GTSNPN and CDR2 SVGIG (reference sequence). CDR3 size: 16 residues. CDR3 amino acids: CAWSPPPGRRNSPLHF. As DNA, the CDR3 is TGTGCCTGGAGTCCCCCCCCCGGACGGAGGAATTCACCCCTCCACTTT.

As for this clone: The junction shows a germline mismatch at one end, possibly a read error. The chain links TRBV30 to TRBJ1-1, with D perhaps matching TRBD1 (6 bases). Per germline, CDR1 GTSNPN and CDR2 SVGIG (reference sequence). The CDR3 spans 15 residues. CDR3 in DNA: TGTGCCTGGGAGGGCGACGGGGAGGGCTACAACGACAGGATTTTT. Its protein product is CAWEGDGEGYNDRIF.

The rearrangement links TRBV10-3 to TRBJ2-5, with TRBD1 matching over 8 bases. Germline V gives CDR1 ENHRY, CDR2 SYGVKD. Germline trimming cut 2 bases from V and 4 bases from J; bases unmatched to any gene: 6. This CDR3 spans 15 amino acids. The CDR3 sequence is CAISERAQGGETQYF. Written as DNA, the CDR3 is TGTGCCATCAGTGAGCGGGCACAGGGGGGAGAGACCCAGTACTTC.

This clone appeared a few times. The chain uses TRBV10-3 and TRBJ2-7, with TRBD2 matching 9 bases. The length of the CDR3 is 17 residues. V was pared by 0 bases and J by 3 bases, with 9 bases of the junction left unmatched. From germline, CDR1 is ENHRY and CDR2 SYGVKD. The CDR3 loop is CAISESARTSGYYEQYF. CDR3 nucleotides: TGTGCCATCAGTGAGTCCGCGAGAACTAGCGGGTACTACGAGCAGTACTTC.

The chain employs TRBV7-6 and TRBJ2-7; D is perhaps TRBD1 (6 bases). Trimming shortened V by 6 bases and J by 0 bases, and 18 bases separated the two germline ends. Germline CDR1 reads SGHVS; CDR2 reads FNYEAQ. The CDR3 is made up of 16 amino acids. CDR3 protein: CASRQGLGNSSYEQYF. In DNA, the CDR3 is TGTGCCAGCAGACAGGGTTTAGGAAATAGCTCCTACGAGCAGTACTTC.

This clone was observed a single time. The CDR3 loop is CASRKTGAEVGELFF. The CDR3 DNA reads TGTGCCAGCAGAAAGACAGGGGCAGAGGTCGGGGAGCTGTTTTTT. This sequence joins TRBV6-1 and TRBJ2-2; TRBD1 aligns across 8 bases. The CDR3 runs to 15 residues. With 6 bases clipped from V and 7 bases from J, the junction kept 10 bases outside the gene matches. Per the germline V gene, CDR1 is MNHNS and CDR2 is SASEGT.

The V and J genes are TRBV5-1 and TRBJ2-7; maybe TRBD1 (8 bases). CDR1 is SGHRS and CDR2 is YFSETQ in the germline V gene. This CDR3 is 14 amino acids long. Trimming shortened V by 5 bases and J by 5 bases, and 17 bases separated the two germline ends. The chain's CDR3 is CASRAGTGPHEQYF. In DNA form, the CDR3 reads TGCGCCAGCAGAGCGGGGACAGGCCCTCACGAGCAGTACTTC. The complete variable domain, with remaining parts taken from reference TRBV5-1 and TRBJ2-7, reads KAGVTQTPRYLIKTRGQQVTLSCSPISGHRSVSWYQQTPGQGLQFLFEYFSETQRNKGNFPGRFSGRQFSNSRSEMNVSTLELGDSALYLCASRAGTGPHEQYFGPGTRLTVT.

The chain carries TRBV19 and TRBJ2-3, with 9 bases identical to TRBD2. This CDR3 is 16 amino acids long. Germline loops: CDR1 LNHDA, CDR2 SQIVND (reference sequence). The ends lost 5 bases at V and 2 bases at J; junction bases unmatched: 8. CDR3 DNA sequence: TGTGCCAGTAGTGATAAAGCGGGAGGCCTCACAGATACGCAGTATTTT. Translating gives CASSDKAGGLTDTQYF.

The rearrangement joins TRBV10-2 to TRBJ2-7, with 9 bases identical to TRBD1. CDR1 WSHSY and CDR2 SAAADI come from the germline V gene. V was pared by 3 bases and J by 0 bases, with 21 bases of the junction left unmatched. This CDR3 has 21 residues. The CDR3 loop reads CASSDTRPRDREQLTSYEQYF. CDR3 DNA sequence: TGCGCCAGCAGTGATACACGTCCCCGGGACAGGGAACAACTAACCTCCTACGAGCAGTACTTC.